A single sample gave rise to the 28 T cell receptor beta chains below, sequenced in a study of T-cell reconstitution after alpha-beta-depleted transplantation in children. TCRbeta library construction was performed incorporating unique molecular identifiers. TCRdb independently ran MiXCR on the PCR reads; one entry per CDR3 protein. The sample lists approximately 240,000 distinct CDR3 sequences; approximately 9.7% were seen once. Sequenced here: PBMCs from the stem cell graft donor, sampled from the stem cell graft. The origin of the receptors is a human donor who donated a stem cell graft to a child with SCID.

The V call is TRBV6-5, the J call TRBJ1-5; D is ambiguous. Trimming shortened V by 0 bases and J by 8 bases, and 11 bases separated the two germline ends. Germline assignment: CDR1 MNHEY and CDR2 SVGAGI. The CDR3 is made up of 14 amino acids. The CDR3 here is CASSYSRAEEPQHF. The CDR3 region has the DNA TGTGCCAGCAGTTACTCGAGGGCAGAAGAGCCCCAGCATTTT.

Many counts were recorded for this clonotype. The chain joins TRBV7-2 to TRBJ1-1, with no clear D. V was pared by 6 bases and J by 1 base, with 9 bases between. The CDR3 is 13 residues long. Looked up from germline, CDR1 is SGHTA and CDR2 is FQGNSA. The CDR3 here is CASSRHKNTEAFF. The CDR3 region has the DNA TGTGCCAGCAGTCGTCATAAGAACACTGAAGCTTTCTTT.

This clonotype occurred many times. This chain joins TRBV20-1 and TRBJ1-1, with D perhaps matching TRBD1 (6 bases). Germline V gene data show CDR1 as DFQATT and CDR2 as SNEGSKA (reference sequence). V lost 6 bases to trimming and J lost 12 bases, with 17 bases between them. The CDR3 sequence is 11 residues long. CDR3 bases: TGCAGTGCCAAATGGGGGACATCTCCTTTCTTT. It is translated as CSAKWGTSPFF.

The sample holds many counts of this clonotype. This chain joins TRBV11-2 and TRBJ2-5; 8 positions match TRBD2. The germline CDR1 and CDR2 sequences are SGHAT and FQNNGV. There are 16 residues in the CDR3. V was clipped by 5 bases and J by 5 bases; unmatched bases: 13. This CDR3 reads CASSPPLAGGEETQYF. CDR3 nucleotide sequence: TGTGCCAGCAGCCCCCCCCTAGCGGGCGGGGAGGAGACCCAGTACTTC.

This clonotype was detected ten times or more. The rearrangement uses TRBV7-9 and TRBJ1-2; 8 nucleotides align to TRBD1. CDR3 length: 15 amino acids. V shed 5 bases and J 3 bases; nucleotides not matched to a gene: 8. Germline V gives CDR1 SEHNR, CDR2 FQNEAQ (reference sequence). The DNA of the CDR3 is TGTGCCAGCAGCGGCCCCGGGACAGGTTACTATGGCTACACCTTC. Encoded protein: CASSGPGTGYYGYTF.

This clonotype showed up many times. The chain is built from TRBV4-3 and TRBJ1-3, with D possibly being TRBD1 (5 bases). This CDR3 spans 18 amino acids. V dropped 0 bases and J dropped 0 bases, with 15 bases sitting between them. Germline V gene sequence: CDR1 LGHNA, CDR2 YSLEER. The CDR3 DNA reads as TGCGCCAGCAGCCAAGAGGTGGGGACGATTAACTCTGGAAACACCATATATTTT. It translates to CASSQEVGTINSGNTIYF.

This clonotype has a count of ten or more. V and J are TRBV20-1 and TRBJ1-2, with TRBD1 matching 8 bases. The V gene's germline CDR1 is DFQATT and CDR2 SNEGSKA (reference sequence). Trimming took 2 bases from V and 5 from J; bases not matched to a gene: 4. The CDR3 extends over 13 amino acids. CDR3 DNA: TGCAGTGCTAGATCAGACAGGGGATATGGCTACACCTTC. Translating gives CSARSDRGYGYTF.

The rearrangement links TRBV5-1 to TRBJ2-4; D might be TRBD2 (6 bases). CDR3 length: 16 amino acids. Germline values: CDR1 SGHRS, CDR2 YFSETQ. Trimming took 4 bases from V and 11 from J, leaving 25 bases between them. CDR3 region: CASSPGPGTGVAFQYF. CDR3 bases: TGCGCCAGCAGCCCCGGTCCAGGGACTGGCGTGGCGTTTCAGTACTTC.

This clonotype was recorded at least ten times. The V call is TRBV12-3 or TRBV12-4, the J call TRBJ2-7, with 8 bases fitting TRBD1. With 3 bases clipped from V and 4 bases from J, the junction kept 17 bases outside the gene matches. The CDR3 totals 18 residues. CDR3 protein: CASSLGSRRRTGSYEQYF. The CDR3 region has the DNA TGTGCCAGCAGTTTGGGATCCCGTAGGAGGACAGGGTCATACGAGCAGTACTTC.

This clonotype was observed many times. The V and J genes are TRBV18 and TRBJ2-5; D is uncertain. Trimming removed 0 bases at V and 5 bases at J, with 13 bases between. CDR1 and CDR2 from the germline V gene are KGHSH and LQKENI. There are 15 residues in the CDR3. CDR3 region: CASSPPGTRQETQYF. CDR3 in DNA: TGTGCCAGCTCACCACCAGGAACACGTCAGGAGACCCAGTACTTC.

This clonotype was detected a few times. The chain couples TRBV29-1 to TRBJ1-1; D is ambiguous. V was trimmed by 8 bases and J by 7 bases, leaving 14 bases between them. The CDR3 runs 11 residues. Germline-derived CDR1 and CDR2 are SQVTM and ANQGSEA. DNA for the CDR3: TGCAGCATACGGTATGGGATTGAAGCTTTCTTT. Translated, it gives CSIRYGIEAFF.

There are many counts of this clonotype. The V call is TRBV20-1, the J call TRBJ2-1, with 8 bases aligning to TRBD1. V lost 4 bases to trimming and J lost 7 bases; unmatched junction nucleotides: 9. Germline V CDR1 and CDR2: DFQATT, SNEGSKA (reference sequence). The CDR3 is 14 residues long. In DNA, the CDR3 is TGCAGTGCTAACCGACAGGGGTCAATTAATGAGCAGTTCTTC. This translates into CSANRQGSINEQFF.

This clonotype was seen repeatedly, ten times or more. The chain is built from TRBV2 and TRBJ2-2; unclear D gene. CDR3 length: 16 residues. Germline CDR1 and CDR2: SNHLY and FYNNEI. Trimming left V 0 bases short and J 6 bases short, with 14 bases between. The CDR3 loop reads CASSEALRIPAGELFF. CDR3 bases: TGTGCCAGCAGTGAAGCTTTGAGAATTCCGGCCGGGGAGCTGTTTTTT.

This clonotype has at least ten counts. The CDR3 loop reads CASAVDSYEQYF. CDR3 sequence (DNA): TGTGCCAGCGCGGTCGACTCCTACGAGCAGTACTTC. The chain couples TRBV3-1 to TRBJ2-7, with D hard to call. V lost 8 bases and J 0 bases, leaving 8 bases between the germline ends. This CDR3 comprises 12 residues. Germline CDR1 reads LGHDT; CDR2 reads YNNKEL (reference sequence).

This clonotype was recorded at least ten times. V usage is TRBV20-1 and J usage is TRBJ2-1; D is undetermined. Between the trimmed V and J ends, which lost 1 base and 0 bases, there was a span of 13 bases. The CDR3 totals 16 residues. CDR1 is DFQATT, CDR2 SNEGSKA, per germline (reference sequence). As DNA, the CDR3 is TGCAGTGCTAGAGTGGCCGACACCAGCTCCTACAATGAGCAGTTCTTC. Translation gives CSARVADTSSYNEQFF.

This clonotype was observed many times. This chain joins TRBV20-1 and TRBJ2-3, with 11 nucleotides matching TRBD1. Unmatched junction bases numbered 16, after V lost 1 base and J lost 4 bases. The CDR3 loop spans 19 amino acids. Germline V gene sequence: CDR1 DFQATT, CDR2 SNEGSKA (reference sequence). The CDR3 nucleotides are TGCAGTGCTAGAGCCGGGTCCCCACGGACAGGGGGCGTGGCAGATACGCAGTATTTT. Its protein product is CSARAGSPRTGGVADTQYF.

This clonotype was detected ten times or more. In nucleotides, the CDR3 is TGCAGTGCTAGAGAGTCGGTTTCACCCCGTTCCTACGAGCAGTACTTC. Its protein is CSARESVSPRSYEQYF. The chain is built from TRBV20-1 and TRBJ2-7, with D hard to call. Germline V gene lookup returns CDR1 DFQATT and CDR2 SNEGSKA (reference sequence). This CDR3 is 16 amino acids long. The V gene lost 0 bases and the J gene lost 1 base, with 16 bases spanning the gap.

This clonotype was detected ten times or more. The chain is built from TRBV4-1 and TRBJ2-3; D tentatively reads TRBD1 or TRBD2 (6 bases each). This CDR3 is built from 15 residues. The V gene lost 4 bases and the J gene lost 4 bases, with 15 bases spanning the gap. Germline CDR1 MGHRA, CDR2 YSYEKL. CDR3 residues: CASSLGGQGPDTQYF. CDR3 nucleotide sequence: TGCGCCAGCAGCCTAGGGGGGCAGGGCCCAGATACGCAGTATTTT.

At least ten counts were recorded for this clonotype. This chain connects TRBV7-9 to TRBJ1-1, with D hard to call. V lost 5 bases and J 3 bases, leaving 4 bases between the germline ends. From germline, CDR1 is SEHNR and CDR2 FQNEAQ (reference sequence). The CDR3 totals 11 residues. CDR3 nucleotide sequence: TGTGCCAGCAGCCGGGACACTGAAGCTTTCTTT. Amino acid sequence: CASSRDTEAFF.

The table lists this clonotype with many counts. CDR3: CASSPHQYQETQYF. Written as DNA, the CDR3 is TGCGCCAGCAGCCCACACCAGTACCAAGAGACCCAGTACTTC. This sequence joins TRBV5-1 and TRBJ2-5, with unresolved D. Germline V gene data show CDR1 as SGHRS and CDR2 as YFSETQ. This CDR3 is built from 14 residues. V shed 4 bases and J shed 0 bases, with 10 bases lying between them.

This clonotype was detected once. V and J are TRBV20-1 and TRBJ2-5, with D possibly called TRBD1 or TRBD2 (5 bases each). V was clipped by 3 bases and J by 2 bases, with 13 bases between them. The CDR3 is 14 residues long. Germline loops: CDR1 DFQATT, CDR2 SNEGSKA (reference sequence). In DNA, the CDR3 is TGCAGTGCTAGCGACGGGACGGAGCAAGAGACCCAGTACTTC. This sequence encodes CSASDGTEQETQYF.

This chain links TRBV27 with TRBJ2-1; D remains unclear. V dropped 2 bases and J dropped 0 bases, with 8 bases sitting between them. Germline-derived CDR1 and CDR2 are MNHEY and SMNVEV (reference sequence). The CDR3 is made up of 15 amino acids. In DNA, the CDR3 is TGTGCCAGCAGTTTAAGCTCGGGCTCCTACAATGAGCAGTTCTTC. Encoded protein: CASSLSSGSYNEQFF.

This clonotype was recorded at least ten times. CDR3 nucleotide sequence: TGCAGTGCTAGGCCCCAAAGGGGCATCTATGGCTACACCTTC. Its translation is CSARPQRGIYGYTF. The chain joins TRBV20-1 to TRBJ1-2, with D tentatively TRBD1 (5 bases). The CDR3 runs 14 residues. Germline CDR1 and CDR2: DFQATT and SNEGSKA (reference sequence). The ends were cut back, 3 bases at V and 4 bases at J, with 15 bases in the middle.

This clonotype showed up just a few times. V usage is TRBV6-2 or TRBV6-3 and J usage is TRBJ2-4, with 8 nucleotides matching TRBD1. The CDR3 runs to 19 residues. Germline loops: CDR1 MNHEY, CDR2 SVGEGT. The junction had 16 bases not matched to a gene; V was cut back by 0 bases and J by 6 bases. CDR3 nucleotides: TGTGCCAGCAGTTACTCCCTAGTCGGCGAACCAGGGGGCGTAAACATTCAGTACTTC. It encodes CASSYSLVGEPGGVNIQYF.

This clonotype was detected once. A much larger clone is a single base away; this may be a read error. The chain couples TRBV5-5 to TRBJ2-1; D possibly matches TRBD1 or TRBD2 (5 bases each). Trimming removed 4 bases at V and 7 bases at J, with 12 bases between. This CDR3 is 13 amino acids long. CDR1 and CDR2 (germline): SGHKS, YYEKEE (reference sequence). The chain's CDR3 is CASSPVGENEQFF. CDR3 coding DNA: TGTGCCAGCAGCCCGGTGGGGGAGAATGAGCAGTTCTTC.

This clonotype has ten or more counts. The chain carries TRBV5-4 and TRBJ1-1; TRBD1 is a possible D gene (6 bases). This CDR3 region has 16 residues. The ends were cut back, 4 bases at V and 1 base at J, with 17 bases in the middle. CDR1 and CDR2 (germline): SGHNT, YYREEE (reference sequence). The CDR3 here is CASSRGRQGWNTEAFF. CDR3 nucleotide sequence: TGTGCCAGCAGCAGAGGGCGTCAGGGGTGGAACACTGAAGCTTTCTTT.

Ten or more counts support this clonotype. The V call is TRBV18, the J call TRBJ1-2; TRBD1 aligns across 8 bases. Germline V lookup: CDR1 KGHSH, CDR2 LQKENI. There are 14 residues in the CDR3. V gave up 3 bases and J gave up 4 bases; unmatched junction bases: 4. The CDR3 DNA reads TGTGCCAGCTCACCGGACAGGGTTCGCTATGGCTACACCTTC. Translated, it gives CASSPDRVRYGYTF.

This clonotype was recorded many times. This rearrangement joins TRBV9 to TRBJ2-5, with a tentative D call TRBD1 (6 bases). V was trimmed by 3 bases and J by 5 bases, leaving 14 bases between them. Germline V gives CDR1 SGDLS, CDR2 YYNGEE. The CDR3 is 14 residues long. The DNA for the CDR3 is TGTGCCAGCAGCGCGTGGGGGCCAACGGAGACCCAGTACTTC. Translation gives CASSAWGPTETQYF. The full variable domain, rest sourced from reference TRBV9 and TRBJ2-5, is DSGVTQTPKHLITATGQRVTLRCSPRSGDLSVYWYQQSLDQGLQFLIQYYNGEERAKGNILERFSAQQFPDLHSELNLSSLELGDSALYFCASSAWGPTETQYFGPGTRLLVL.